This T cell receptor (beta chain) was recovered during a study of T cell responses to AZD1222 COVID-19 vaccine. Only a few counts were recorded for this clone. The antigen is unknown. TCRdb's table, derived via immunoSEQ multiplex PCR, lists solely in-frame clones and lacks some. The sample includes approximately 150,000 clones, around 84% of them seen just once. General study findings and limits: The sample set comprised mostly white British donors with more females, and clonal diversity was possibly underestimated.

Analysis merged second doses at about 4 or about 12 weeks. The germline V and J ends were trimmed by 0 bases and 9 bases, with 9 bases remaining between them. CDR1 is WNHNN, CDR2 SYGVQD, per germline (reference sequence). This CDR3 is built from 13 residues. The rearrangement joins TRBV10-1 to TRBJ2-1; possible D gene TRBD1, 5 bases. Sequencing used peripheral blood, obtained 28 days after the second AZD1222 dose. The source is an adult who received the AZD1222 COVID-19 vaccine. As DNA, the CDR3 is TGCGCCAGCAGTGAGTCCTGGGGCAGTGAGCAGTTCTTC. Translation gives CASSESWGSEQFF.